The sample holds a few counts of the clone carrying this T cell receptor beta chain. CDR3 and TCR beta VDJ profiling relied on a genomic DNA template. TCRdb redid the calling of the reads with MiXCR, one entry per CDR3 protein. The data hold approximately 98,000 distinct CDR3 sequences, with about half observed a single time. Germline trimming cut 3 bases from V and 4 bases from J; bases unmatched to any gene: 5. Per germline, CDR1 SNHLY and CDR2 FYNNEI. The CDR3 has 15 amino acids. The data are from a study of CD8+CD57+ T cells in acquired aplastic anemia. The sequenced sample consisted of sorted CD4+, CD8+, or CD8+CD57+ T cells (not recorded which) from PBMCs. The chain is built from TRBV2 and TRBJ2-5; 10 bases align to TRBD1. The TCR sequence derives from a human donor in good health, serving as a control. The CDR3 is CASSEWTGGGETQYF. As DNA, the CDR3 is TGTGCCAGCAGTGAGTGGACAGGGGGAGGAGAGACCCAGTACTTC.